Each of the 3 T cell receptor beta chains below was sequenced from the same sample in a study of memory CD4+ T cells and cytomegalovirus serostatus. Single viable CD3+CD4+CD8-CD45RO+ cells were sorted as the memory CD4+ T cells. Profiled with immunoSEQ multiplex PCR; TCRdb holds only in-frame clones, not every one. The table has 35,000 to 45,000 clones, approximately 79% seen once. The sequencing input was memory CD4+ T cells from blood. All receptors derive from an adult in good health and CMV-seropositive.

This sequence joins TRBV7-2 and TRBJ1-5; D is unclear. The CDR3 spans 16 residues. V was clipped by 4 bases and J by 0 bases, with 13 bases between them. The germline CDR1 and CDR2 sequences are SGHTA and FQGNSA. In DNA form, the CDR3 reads TGTGCCAGCAGCTCTCAAGGAGCCTATAGCAATCAGCCCCAGCATTTT. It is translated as CASSSQGAYSNQPQHF.

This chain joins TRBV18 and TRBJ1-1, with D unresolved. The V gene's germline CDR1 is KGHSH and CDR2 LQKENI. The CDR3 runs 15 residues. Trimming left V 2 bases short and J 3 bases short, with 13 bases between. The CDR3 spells CASSPSQEGYTEAFF. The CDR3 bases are TGTGCCAGCTCACCAAGCCAGGAAGGGTACACTGAAGCTTTCTTT.

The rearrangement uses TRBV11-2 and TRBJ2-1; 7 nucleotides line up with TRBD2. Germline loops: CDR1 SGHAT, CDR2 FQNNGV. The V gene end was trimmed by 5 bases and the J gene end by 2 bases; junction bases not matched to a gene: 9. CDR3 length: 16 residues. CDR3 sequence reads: CASSPQLAGPYNEQFF. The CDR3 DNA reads TGTGCCAGCAGCCCCCAATTAGCGGGTCCCTACAATGAGCAGTTCTTC.